This record concerns one T cell receptor (beta chain) sequence. Its antigen is not identified. These data come from a study of shared clonotypes between healthy human individuals. Input per replicate PCR of unsorted PBMC was approximately 300 ng DNA, corresponding to around 28,000 T cell genomes. The team ran DNA from unsorted PBMCs on ten immunoSEQ deep assay plates for sequencing. Produced via immunoSEQ multiplex PCR; TCRdb's table is partial and in-frame only. The table records about 510,000 clones, 75% to 80% of them present only once. Findings of the study overall: Sampling was confined to blood; repertoires within tissues likely differ. The donor pool, a small one, limited the genetic and exposure-history diversity represented.

This receptor was identified in a woman aged 40 to 50 in good health. Some clones in this sample may be carry-over from other donors' samples. Sequencing used PBMCs.

CDR3 sequence (DNA): TGCGCCAGCAGTGAGTCTAGCGGGTTCTCCTACAATGAGCAGTTCTTC. Its protein is CASSESSGFSYNEQFF. The V call is TRBV10-2, the J call TRBJ2-1; 7 bases are a match to TRBD2. This CDR3 spans 16 amino acids. The junction had 2 bases not matched to a gene; V was cut back by 0 bases and J by 0 bases. The germline CDR1 and CDR2 sequences are WSHSY and SAAADI.